A selection of T cell receptor beta chains follows, all from one sample in a study of blood T cell repertoires in COVID-19. Measured with immunoSEQ multiplex PCR; TCRdb has only the in-frame clones, and not every one. The sample holds hundreds of thousands of clones, approximately 90% seen once. The sample consisted of PBMCs or T cells enriched from blood (not recorded which). The receptors come from a young man who had recovered from COVID-19. Both conserved end residues are trimmed from each CDR3. The order of the fields is V gene, J gene, CDR3 protein.

v_gene: TRBV27
j_gene: TRBJ2-1
CDR3aa: ASSSITGGINEQF

v_gene: TRBV12-3/TRBV12-4
j_gene: TRBJ2-5
CDR3aa: ASSPRGETQY

v_gene: TRBV3-1/TRBV3-2
j_gene: TRBJ1-4
CDR3aa: ASSPYVYRGQNEKLF

v_gene: TRBV11-3
j_gene: TRBJ2-1
CDR3aa: ASSLSGTSGGGGHNEQF

v_gene: TRBV7-2
j_gene: TRBJ1-1
CDR3aa: ASSRSVNTEAF

v_gene: TRBV6-5
j_gene: TRBJ2-7
CDR3aa: ASRTDRSSYEQY

v_gene: TRBV10-3
j_gene: TRBJ2-7
CDR3aa: AISDSPAYEQY

v_gene: TRBV27
j_gene: TRBJ2-7
CDR3aa: ASSLAGGEQY

v_gene: TRBV29-1
j_gene: TRBJ2-2
CDR3aa: SVELQGRPGELF

v_gene: TRBV28
j_gene: TRBJ1-1
CDR3aa: ASSSRGVFTEAF

v_gene: TRBV28
j_gene: TRBJ2-6
CDR3aa: ASQRGQAGANVLT